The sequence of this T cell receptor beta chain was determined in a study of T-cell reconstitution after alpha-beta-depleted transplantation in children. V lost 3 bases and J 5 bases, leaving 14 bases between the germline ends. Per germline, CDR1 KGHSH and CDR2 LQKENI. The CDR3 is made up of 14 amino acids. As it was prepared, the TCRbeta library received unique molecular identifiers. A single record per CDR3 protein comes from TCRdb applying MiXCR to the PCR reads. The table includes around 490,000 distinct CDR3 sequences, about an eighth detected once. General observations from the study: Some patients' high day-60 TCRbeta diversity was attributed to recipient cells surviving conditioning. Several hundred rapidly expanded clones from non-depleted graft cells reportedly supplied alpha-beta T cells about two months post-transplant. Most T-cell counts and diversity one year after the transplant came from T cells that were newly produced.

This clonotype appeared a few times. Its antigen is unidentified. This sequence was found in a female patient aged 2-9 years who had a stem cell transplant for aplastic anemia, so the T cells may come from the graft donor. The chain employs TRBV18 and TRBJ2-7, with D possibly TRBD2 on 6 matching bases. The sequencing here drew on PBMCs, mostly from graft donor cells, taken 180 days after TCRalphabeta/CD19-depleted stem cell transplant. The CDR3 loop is CASSPGRTDHEQYF. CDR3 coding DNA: TGTGCCAGCTCACCGGGGAGGACCGACCACGAGCAGTACTTC. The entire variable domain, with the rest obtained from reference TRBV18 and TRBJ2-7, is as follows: NAGVMQNPRHLVRRRGQEARLRCSPMKGHSHVYWYRQLPEEGLKFMVYLQKENIIDESGMPKERFSAEFPKEGPSILRIQQVVRGDSAAYFCASSPGRTDHEQYFGPGTRLTVT.